A single TCR beta chain is shown here with its context. Its antigen is unidentified. This sample is part of a study of cytomegalovirus exposure and HLA in healthy donors. The primer mix had 60 Vbeta and 13 Jbeta primers. Only in-frame clones appear in the TCRdb table, and some are missing; sequencing was by immunoSEQ multiplex PCR. The data hold approximately 30,000 clones, with less than 55% observed a single time. Germline values: CDR1 ENHRY, CDR2 SYGVKD. This CDR3 has 16 residues. The ends lost 3 bases at V and 1 base at J; junction bases unmatched: 8. Findings and caveats of the study: Looking again later, the authors saw that most CMV-associated TCR beta chains seemed HLA-restricted.

The TCR comes from a woman in her forties or fifties in good health and CMV-seronegative. The chain employs TRBV10-3 and TRBJ2-5; 7 bases align to TRBD2. Sequenced material: PBMCs. For the CDR3, the DNA is TGTGCCATCAGTGAAGGGTGGCTAGCGGCCCAAGAGACCCAGTACTTC. As protein: CAISEGWLAAQETQYF.